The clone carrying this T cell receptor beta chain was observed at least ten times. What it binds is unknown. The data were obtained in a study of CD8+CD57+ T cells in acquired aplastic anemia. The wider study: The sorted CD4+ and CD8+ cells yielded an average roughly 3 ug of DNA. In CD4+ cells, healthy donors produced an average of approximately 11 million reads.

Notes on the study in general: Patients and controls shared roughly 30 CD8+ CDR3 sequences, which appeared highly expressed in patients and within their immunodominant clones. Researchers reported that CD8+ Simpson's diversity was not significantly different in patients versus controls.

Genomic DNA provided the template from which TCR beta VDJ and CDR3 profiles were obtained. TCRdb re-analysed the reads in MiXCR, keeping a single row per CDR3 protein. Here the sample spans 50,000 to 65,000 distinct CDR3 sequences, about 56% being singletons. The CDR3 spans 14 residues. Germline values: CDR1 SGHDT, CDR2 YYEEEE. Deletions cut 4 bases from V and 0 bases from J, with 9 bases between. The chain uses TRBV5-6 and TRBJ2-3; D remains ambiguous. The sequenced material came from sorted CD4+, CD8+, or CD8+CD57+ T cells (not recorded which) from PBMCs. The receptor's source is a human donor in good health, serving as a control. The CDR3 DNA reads TGTGCCAGCAGCCCCATCGGGAGCACAGATACGCAGTATTTT. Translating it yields CASSPIGSTDTQYF.